This TCR beta chain comes out of a study of OX40 agonist ivuxolimab in advanced cancers. Whole-study findings and limits: Partly responding patients at 0.1-3.0 mg/kg showed some of the smallest clonal expansion. By week 6 at 0.1 to 3.0 mg/kg, blood CD4+ and CD8+ T cells had expanded clonally.

TCRdb's copy holds only in-frame clones and misses some; the assay was immunoSEQ multiplex PCR. The sample lists approximately 30,000 clones; 82% were seen once. In regard to this clone: The antigen is not known.

Sequencing was performed on CD4+ or CD8+ T cells sorted from blood, taken in a trial of the OX40 agonist ivuxolimab. The clonotype was recovered from an adult with an advanced solid tumor such as melanoma, head and neck, liver or kidney cancer.

The CDR3 is CASSYTGGILYEQYF. The CDR3 DNA reads as TGTGCCAGCAGTTACACAGGGGGCATACTCTACGAGCAGTACTTC. This chain connects TRBV28 to TRBJ2-7, with 9 bases aligning to TRBD1. Per germline, CDR1 MDHEN and CDR2 SYDVKM. The V segment lost 4 bases and the J segment 3 bases; nucleotides outside the gene matches: 7. The CDR3 extends over 15 amino acids.